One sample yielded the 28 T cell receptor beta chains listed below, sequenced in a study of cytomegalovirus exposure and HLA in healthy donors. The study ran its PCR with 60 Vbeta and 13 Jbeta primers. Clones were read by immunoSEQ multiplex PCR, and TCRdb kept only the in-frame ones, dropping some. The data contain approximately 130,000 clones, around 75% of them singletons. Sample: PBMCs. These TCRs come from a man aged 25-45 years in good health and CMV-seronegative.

CDR3 residues: CASSLPEGRGGVSDTQYF. CDR3 coding DNA: TGTGCCAGCAGTCTCCCCGAGGGACGCGGGGGGGTATCAGATACGCAGTATTTT. The V and J genes are TRBV2 and TRBJ2-3, with 9 nucleotides matching TRBD2. Trimming removed 5 bases from V and 4 bases from J; junction bases left unmatched: 16. Germline V gene lookup returns CDR1 SNHLY and CDR2 FYNNEI. The CDR3 is made up of 18 amino acids.

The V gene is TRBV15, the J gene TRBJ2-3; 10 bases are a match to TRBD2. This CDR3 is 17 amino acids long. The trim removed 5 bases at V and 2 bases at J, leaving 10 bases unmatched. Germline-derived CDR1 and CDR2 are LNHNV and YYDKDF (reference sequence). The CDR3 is CATSGRVLAGNTDTQYF. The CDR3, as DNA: TGTGCCACCAGCGGCCGCGTACTAGCGGGAAACACAGATACGCAGTATTTT.

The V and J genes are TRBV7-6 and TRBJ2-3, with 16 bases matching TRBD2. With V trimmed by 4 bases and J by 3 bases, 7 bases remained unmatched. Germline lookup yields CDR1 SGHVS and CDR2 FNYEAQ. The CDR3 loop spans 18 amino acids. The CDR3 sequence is CASSWEPGLAGGTDTQYF. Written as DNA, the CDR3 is TGTGCCAGCAGCTGGGAACCGGGACTAGCGGGGGGGACAGATACGCAGTATTTT.

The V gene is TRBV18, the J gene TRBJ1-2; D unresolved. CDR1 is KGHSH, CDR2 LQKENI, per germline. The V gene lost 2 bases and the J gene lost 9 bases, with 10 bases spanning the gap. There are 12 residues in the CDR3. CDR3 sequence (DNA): TGTGCCAGCTCACCAGTCGAGGTCAGCTACACCTTC. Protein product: CASSPVEVSYTF.

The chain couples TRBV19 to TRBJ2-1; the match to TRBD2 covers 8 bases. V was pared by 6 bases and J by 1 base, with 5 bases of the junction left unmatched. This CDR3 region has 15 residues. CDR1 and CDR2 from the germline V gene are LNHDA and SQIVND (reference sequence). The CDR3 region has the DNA TGTGCCAGTAGAGGGGTAGCGGGATCCTACAATGAGCAGTTCTTC. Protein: CASRGVAGSYNEQFF.

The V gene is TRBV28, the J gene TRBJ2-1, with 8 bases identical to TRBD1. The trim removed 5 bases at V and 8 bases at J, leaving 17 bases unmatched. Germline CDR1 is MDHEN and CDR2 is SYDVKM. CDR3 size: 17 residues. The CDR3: CASSRGTGLITLHEQFF. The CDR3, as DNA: TGTGCCAGCAGTCGAGGGACAGGCCTTATAACCCTTCATGAGCAGTTCTTC.

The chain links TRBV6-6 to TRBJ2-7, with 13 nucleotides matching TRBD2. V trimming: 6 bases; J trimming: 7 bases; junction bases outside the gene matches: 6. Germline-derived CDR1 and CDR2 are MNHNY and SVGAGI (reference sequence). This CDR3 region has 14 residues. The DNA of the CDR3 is TGTGCCAGCAGCCAAGGGACTAGCGGGATTGAGCAGTACTTC. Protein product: CASSQGTSGIEQYF.

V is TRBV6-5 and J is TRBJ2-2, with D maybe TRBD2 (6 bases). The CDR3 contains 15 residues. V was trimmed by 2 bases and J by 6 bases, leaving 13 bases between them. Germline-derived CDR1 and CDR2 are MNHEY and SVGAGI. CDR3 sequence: CASSYTQGGAGELFF. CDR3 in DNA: TGTGCCAGCAGTTACACGCAGGGAGGTGCCGGGGAGCTGTTTTTT.

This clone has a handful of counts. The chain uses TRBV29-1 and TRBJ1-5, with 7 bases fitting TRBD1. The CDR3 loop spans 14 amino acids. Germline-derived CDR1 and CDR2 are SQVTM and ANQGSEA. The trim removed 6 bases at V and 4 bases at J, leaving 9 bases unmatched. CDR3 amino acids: CSVADRTPNQPQHF. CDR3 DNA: TGCAGCGTGGCGGACAGGACCCCGAATCAGCCCCAGCATTTT.

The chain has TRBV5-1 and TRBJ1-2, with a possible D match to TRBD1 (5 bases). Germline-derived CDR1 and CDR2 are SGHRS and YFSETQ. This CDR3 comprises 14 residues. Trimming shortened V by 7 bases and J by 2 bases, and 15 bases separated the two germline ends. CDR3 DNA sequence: TGCGCCAGCCGCGAGCTCGCAGGGAACTATGGCTACACCTTC. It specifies CASRELAGNYGYTF.

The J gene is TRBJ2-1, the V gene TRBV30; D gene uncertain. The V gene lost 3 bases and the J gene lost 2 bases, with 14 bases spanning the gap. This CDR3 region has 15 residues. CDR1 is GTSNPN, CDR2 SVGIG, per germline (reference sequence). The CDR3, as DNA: TGTGCCTGGAGACCGCAGGCCCTCCCCTACAATGAGCAGTTCTTC. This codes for CAWRPQALPYNEQFF.

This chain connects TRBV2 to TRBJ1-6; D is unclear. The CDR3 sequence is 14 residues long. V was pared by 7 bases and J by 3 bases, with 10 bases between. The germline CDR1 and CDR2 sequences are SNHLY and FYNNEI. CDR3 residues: CASTHDNYNSPLHF. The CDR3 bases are TGTGCCAGCACCCACGACAACTATAATTCACCCCTCCACTTT.

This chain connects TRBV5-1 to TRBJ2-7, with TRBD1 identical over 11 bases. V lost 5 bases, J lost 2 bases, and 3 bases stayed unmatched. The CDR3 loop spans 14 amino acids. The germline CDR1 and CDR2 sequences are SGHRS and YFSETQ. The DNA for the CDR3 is TGCGCCAGCAGGGGACAGGGGGGACCCTACGAGCAGTACTTC. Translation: CASRGQGGPYEQYF.

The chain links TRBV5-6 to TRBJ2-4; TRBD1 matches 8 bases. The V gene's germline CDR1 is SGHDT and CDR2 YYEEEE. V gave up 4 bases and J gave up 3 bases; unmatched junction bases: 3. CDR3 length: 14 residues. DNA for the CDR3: TGTGCCAGCAGCCGACAGGGGAGCAAAAACATTCAGTACTTC. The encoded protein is CASSRQGSKNIQYF. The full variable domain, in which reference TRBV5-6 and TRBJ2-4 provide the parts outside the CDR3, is DAGVTQSPTHLIKTRGQQVTLRCSPKSGHDTVSWYQQALGQGPQFIFQYYEEEERQRGNFPDRFSGHQFPNYSSELNVNALLLGDSALYLCASSRQGSKNIQYFGAGTRLSVL.

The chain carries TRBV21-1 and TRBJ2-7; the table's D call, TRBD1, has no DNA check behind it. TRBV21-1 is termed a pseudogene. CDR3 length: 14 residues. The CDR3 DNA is TGTGCCAGCAGCACCAGGAAAGTTACCTACGAGCAGTACTTC. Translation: CASSTRKVTYEQYF.

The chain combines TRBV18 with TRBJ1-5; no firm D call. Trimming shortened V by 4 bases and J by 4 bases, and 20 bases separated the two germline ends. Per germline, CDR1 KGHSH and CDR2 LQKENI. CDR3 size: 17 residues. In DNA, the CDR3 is TGTGCCAGCTCACAAGCCTCTCGGGTGAGCCCTAATCAGCCCCAGCATTTT. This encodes CASSQASRVSPNQPQHF.

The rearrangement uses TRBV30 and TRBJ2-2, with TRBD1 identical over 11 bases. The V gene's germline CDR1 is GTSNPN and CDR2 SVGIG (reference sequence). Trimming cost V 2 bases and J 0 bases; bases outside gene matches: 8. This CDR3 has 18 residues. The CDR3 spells CAWSKGTGGFANTGELFF. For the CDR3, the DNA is TGTGCCTGGAGTAAAGGGACAGGGGGGTTCGCGAACACCGGGGAGCTGTTTTTT.

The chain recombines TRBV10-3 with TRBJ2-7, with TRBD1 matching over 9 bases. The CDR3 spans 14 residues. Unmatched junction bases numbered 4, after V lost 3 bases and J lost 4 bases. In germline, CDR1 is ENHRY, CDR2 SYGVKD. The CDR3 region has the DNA TGTGCCATCAGTGACGGGACAGGGATTTACGAGCAGTACTTC. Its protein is CAISDGTGIYEQYF.

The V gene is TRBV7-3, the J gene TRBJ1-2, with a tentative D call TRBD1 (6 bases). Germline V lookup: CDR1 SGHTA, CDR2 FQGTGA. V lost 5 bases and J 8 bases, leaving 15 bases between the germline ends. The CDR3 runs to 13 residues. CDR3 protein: CASSPDRDLGYTF. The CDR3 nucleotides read TGTGCCAGCAGCCCGGACAGAGACCTCGGCTACACCTTC. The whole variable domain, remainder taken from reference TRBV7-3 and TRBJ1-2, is GAGVSQTPSNKVTEKGKYVELRCDPISGHTALYWYRQSLGQGPEFLIYFQGTGAADDSGLPNDRFFAVRPEGSVSTLKIQRTERGDSAVYLCASSPDRDLGYTFGSGTRLTVV.

In DNA form, the CDR3 reads TGTGCCATCAGTGAGTCAAGGGGATCGGATGAAAAACTGTTTTTT. It codes for CAISESRGSDEKLFF. V is TRBV10-3 and J is TRBJ1-4; possibly TRBD1 for D (5 bases). The V gene lost 0 bases and the J gene lost 6 bases, with 11 bases spanning the gap. This CDR3 region has 15 residues. Germline values: CDR1 ENHRY, CDR2 SYGVKD.

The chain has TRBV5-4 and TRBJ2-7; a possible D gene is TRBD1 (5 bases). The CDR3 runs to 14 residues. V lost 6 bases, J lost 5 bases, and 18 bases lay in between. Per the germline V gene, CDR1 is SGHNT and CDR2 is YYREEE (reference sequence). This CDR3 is CASTTGRGGDEQYF. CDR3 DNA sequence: TGTGCCAGCACCACAGGCCGTGGTGGGGACGAGCAGTACTTC. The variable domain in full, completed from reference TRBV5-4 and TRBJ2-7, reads ETGVTQSPTHLIKTRGQQVTLRCSSQSGHNTVSWYQQALGQGPQFIFQYYREEENGRGNFPPRFSGLQFPNYSSELNVNALELDDSALYLCASTTGRGGDEQYFGPGTRLTVT.

CDR3 in amino acids: CASSSPTSQYEQYF. Here the CDR3 DNA reads TGTGCCAGCAGTTCACCGACTAGTCAGTACGAGCAGTACTTC. The gene calls are TRBV6-6 and TRBJ2-7; D possibly corresponds to TRBD2 (6 bases). Germline V lookup: CDR1 MNHNY, CDR2 SVGAGI (reference sequence). V was cut by 4 bases and J by 4 bases, with 14 bases left in between. The CDR3 totals 14 residues.

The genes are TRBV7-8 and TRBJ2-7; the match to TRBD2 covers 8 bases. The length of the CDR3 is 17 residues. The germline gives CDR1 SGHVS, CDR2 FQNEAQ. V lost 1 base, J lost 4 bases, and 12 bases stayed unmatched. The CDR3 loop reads CASSLVVLTSARYEQYF. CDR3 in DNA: TGTGCCAGCAGCTTAGTCGTCCTGACTAGCGCTAGGTACGAGCAGTACTTC.

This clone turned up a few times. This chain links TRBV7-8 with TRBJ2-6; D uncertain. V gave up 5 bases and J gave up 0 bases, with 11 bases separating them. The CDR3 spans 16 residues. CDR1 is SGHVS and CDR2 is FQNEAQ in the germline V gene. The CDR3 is CASSPRAHSGANVLTF. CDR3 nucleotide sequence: TGTGCCAGCAGCCCCCGAGCCCACTCTGGGGCCAACGTCCTGACTTTC.

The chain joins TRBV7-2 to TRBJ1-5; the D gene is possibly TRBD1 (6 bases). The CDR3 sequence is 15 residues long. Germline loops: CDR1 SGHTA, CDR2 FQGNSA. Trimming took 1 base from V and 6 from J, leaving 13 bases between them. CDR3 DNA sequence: TGTGCCAGCAGCTTAGACCGGGACATAAGTCAGCCCCAGCATTTT. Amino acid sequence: CASSLDRDISQPQHF.

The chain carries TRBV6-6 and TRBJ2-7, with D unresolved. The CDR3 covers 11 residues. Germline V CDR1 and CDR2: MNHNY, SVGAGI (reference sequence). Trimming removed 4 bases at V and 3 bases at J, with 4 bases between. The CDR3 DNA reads TGTGCCAGCAGTTTAAACTACGAGCAGTACTTC. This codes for CASSLNYEQYF.

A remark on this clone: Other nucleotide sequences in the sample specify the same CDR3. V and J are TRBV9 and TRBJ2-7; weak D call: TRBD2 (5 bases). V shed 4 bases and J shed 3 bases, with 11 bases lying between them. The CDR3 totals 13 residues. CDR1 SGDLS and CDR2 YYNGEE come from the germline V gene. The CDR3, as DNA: TGTGCCAGCAGCCGGGGTCCGCGCTACGAGCAGTACTTC. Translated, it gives CASSRGPRYEQYF.

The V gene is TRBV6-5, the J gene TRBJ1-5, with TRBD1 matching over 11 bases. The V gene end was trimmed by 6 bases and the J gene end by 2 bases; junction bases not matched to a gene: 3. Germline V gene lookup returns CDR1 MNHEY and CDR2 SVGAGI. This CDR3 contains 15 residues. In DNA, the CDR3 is TGTGCCAGCAGGGGACAGGGGGTTGGCAATCAGCCCCAGCATTTT. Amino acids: CASRGQGVGNQPQHF.